These 7 T cell receptor beta chains share one sample of origin, sequenced in a study of lymphopenia after photon versus proton radiotherapy. Sequencing used immunoSEQ multiplex PCR; TCRdb keeps in-frame clones, though not all of them. The sample carries roughly 76,000 clones, roughly 90% recorded once. The source material was peripheral blood, sampled from a patient treated with photon-based radiotherapy. The receptors derive from a woman between 35 and 50 years old with cholangiocarcinoma.

The rearrangement links TRBV7-6 to TRBJ2-7; no clear D. The CDR3 sequence is 12 residues long. The V end lost 5 bases, the J end lost 4 bases, and 9 bases lay between the germline ends. CDR1 and CDR2 from the germline V gene are SGHVS and FNYEAQ. CDR3 amino acids: CASSDNGYEQYF. The CDR3 DNA reads TGTGCCAGCAGCGATAACGGGTACGAGCAGTACTTC.

In this sample, this clone turned up once. This chain links TRBV14 with TRBJ1-2; D gene ambiguous. Trimming removed 3 bases at V and 7 bases at J, with 6 bases between. Germline V gives CDR1 SGHDN, CDR2 FVKESK. There are 11 residues in the CDR3. The DNA of the CDR3 is TGTGCCAGCAGCCATCGGGGTGGCTACACCTTC. It encodes CASSHRGGYTF.

The chain employs TRBV9 and TRBJ2-1, with D tentatively TRBD2 (7 bases). The CDR3 length is 17 residues. The germline V gene has CDR1 SGDLS and CDR2 YYNGEE. V was pared by 0 bases and J by 6 bases, with 19 bases between. CDR3 DNA: TGTGCCAGCAGCGTAGTTGGTCGGGGGGCCGGTTCCAATGAGCAGTTCTTC. Protein: CASSVVGRGAGSNEQFF.

The rearrangement joins TRBV19 to TRBJ2-7, with TRBD2 matching over 8 bases. Trimming cost V 2 bases and J 4 bases; bases outside gene matches: 4. The CDR3 runs to 14 residues. CDR1 LNHDA and CDR2 SQIVND come from the germline V gene (reference sequence). Here the CDR3 reads CASSINGGEYEQYF. The CDR3 nucleotides are TGTGCCAGTAGTATAAACGGGGGGGAATACGAGCAGTACTTC.

The chain employs TRBV5-1 and TRBJ2-7; 7 bases align to TRBD1. V trimming: 1 base; J trimming: 3 bases; junction bases outside the gene matches: 4. The CDR3 has 14 residues. Germline loops: CDR1 SGHRS, CDR2 YFSETQ. This CDR3 reads CASSLRTGYYEQYF. In DNA form, the CDR3 reads TGCGCCAGCAGCTTGAGGACAGGTTACTACGAGCAGTACTTC.

This clone was detected only once. The chain is built from TRBV29-1 and TRBJ2-1, with 9 bases matching TRBD1. The CDR3 spans 15 residues. CDR1 and CDR2 from the germline V gene are SQVTM and ANQGSEA. V shed 6 bases and J 7 bases; nucleotides not matched to a gene: 13. CDR3 protein: CSVVLRDRVINEQFF. The CDR3 DNA reads TGCAGCGTCGTACTCCGGGACAGGGTAATTAATGAGCAGTTCTTC.

The chain has TRBV19 and TRBJ2-3; TRBD2 aligns across 9 bases. J lost 0 bases, V lost 2 bases, and 9 bases had no gene match. This CDR3 is 18 amino acids long. In germline, CDR1 is LNHDA, CDR2 SQIVND (reference sequence). CDR3 sequence (DNA): TGTGCCAGTAGTATAAGAGCGGGAGGACCCACTAGCACAGATACGCAGTATTTT. The encoded protein is CASSIRAGGPTSTDTQYF.